A single sample is the source of the 6 T cell receptor beta chains below, sequenced in a study of Tregs in tolerant kidney transplant recipients. Repertoires were generated with immunoSEQ multiplex PCR, while TCRdb's copy carries only in-frame clones and drops some. The data show roughly 99,000 clones, with over 85% seen just once and approximately 0.48% held by the top ten. Sequenced here: CD4+ T cells from blood, sampled before the transplant. Receptors were obtained from a human donor who received a combined kidney and bone marrow transplant.

The chain joins TRBV19 to TRBJ2-3; D remains ambiguous. The CDR3 sequence is 15 residues long. Trimming cost V 6 bases and J 2 bases, with 15 bases left between them. Germline loops: CDR1 LNHDA, CDR2 SQIVND (reference sequence). CDR3 sequence: CASRRLEVDTDTQYF. The CDR3 coding sequence is TGTGCCAGTAGACGTCTCGAGGTTGACACAGATACGCAGTATTTT. Variable domain in full (rest from reference TRBV19 and TRBJ2-3): DGGITQSPKYLFRKEGQNVTLSCEQNLNHDAMYWYRQDPGQGLRLIYYSQIVNDFQKGDIAEGYSVSREKKESFPLTVTSAQKNPTAFYLCASRRLEVDTDTQYFGPGTRLTVL.

The chain employs TRBV13 and TRBJ2-7, with 8 bases fitting TRBD2. This CDR3 has 15 amino acids. CDR1 PRHDT and CDR2 FYEKMQ come from the germline V gene (reference sequence). The V segment lost 5 bases and the J segment 0 bases; nucleotides outside the gene matches: 6. The CDR3 nucleotides read TGTGCCAGCAGCAGAGCGGGAGTCCTCTCCTACGAGCAGTACTTC. It encodes CASSRAGVLSYEQYF.

V usage is TRBV2 and J usage is TRBJ2-7, with 12 bases fitting TRBD2. The V and J ends lost 6 bases and 2 bases, in that order; junction bases with no gene match: 8. The CDR3 totals 16 residues. The germline V gene has CDR1 SNHLY and CDR2 FYNNEI. The CDR3 reads CASRVRLAGVPYEQYF. The DNA for the CDR3 is TGTGCCAGCAGAGTAAGACTAGCGGGAGTCCCCTACGAGCAGTACTTC.

The rearrangement joins TRBV14 to TRBJ2-5, with 12 bases fitting TRBD2. The junction had 5 bases not matched to a gene; V was cut back by 1 base and J by 5 bases. The V gene's germline CDR1 is SGHDN and CDR2 FVKESK. The CDR3 covers 16 residues. The CDR3 spells CASSQGLAGVGETQYF. CDR3 coding DNA: TGTGCCAGCAGCCAAGGACTAGCGGGAGTAGGGGAGACCCAGTACTTC.

The gene calls are TRBV29-1 and TRBJ2-3, with 9 bases matching TRBD2. Trimming cost V 1 base and J 3 bases; bases outside gene matches: 11. The CDR3 runs to 17 residues. Germline-derived CDR1 and CDR2 are SQVTM and ANQGSEA. The chain's CDR3 is CSVEGSPAGGPTDTQYF. CDR3 bases: TGCAGCGTTGAAGGCTCCCCTGCGGGAGGGCCGACAGATACGCAGTATTTT.

The CDR3 sequence is CASSVSQGYSGNTIYF. As DNA, the CDR3 is TGTGCCAGCAGCGTATCCCAGGGATACTCTGGAAACACCATATATTTT. The gene calls are TRBV9 and TRBJ1-3; TRBD1 is a possible D gene (5 bases). Germline V gene data show CDR1 as SGDLS and CDR2 as YYNGEE. V shed 1 base and J shed 0 bases, with 11 bases lying between them. This CDR3 has 16 residues.